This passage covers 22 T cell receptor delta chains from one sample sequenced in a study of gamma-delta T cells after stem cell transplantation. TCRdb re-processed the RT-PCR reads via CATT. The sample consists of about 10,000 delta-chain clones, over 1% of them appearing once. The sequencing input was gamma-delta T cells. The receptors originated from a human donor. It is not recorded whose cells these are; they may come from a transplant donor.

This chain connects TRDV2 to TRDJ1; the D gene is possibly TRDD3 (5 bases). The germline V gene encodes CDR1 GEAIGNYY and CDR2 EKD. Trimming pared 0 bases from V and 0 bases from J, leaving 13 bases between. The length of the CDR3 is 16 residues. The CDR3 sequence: CACDTLVGTHTDKLIF. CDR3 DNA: TGTGCCTGTGACACCCTAGTGGGGACCCACACCGATAAACTCATCTTT.

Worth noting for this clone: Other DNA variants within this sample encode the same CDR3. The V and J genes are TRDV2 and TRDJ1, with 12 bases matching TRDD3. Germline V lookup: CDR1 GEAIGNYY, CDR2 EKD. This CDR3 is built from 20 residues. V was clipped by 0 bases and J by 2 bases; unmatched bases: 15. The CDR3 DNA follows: TGTGCCTGTGACACCCTAGAAACTGGGGGATACCTACCTACTACCGATAAACTCATCTTT. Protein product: CACDTLETGGYLPTTDKLIF.

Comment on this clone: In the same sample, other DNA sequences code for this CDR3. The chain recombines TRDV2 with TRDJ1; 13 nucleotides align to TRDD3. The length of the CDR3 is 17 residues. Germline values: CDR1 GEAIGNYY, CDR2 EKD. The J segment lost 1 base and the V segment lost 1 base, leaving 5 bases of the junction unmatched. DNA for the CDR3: TGTGCCTGTGACACGTTACTGGGGGATACGCGCACCGATAAACTCATCTTT. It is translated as CACDTLLGDTRTDKLIF.

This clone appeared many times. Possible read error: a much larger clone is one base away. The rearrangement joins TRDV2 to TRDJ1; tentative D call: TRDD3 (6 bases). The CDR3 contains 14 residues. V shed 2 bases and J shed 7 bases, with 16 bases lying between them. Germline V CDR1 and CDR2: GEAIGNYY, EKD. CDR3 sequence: CACDIMEDTPKLIF. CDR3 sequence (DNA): TGTGCCTGTGACATTATGGAGGATACCCCTAAACTCATCTTT.

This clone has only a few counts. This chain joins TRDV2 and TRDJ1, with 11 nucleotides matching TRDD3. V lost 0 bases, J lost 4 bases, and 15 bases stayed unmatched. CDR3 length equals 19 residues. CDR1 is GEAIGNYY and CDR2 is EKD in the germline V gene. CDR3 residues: CACDTSGGGGYADRDKLIF. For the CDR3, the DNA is TGTGCCTGTGACACCTCCGGGGGTGGGGGATACGCGGATCGCGATAAACTCATCTTT.

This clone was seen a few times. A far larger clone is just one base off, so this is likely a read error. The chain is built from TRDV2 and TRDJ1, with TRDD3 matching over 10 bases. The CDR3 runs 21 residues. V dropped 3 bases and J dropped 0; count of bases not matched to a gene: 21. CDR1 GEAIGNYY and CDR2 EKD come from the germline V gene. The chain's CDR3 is CACDLLYVPTGDTRHTDKLIF. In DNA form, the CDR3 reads TGTGCCTGTGACTTACTATATGTTCCTACGGGGGATACGAGGCACACCGATAAACTCATCTTT.

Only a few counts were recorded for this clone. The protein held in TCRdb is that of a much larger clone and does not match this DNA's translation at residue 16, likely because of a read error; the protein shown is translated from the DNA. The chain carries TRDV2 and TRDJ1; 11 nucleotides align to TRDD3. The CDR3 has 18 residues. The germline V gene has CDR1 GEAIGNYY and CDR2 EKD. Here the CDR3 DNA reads TGTGCCTGTGACACCGTGGGGGATACGGCCCAATACACCGATAAACCCATCTTT. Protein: CACDTVGDTAQYTDKPIF.

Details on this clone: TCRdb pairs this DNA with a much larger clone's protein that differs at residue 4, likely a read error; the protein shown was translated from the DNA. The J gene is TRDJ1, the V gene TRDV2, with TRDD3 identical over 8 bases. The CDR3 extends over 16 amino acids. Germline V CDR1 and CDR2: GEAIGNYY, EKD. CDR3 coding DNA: TGTGCCTGTGGCACCCTTACTGGGGGCCCCACCGATAAACTCATCTTT. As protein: CACGTLTGGPTDKLIF.

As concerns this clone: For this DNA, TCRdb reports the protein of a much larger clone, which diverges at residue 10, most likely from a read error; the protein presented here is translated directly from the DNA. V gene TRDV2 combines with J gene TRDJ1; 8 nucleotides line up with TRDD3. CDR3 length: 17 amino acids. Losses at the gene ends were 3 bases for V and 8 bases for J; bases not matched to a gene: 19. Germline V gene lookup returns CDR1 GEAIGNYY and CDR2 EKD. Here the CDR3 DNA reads TGTGCCTGTGACCCGCTAACTGGGGGGATGCGCGGGCTAAAACTCATCTTT. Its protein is CACDPLTGGMRGLKLIF.

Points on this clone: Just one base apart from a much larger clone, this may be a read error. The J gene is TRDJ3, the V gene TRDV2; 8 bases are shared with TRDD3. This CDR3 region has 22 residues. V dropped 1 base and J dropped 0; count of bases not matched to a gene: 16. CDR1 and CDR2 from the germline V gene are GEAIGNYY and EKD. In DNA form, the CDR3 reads TGTGCCTGTGACACGATTGTACTGGGGGGTACGCCAGGCTCCTGGGACACCCGACAGATGTTTTTC. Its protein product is CACDTIVLGGTPGSWDTRQMFF.

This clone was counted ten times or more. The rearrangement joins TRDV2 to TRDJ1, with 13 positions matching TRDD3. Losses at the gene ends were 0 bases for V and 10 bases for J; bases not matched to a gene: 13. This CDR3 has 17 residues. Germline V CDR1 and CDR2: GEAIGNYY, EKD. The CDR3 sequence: CACDTITGGYAGETLIF. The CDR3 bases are TGTGCCTGTGACACCATTACTGGGGGATACGCGGGGGAGACACTCATCTTT.

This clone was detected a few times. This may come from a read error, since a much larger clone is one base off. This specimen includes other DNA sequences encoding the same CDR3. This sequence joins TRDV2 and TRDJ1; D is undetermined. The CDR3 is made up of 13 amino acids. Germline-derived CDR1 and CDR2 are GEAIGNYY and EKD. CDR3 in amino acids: CACDGLNTDKLIF. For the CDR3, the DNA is TGTGCTTGTGACGGACTAAACACCGATAAACTCATCTTT.

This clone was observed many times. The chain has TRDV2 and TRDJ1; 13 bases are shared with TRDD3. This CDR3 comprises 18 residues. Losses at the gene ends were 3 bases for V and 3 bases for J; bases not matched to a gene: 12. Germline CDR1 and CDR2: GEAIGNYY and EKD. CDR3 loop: CACDAVLGDTPWADKLIF. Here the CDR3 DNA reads TGTGCCTGTGACGCCGTACTGGGGGATACGCCCTGGGCCGATAAACTCATCTTT.

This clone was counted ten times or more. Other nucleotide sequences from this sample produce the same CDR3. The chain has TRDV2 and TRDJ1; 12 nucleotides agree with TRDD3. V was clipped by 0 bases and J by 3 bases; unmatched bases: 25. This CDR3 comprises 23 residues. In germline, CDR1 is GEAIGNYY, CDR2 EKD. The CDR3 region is CACDTLPSFPSTGGYIGADKLIF. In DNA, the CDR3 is TGTGCCTGTGACACCCTCCCTAGCTTCCCCAGTACTGGGGGATACATAGGGGCCGATAAACTCATCTTT.

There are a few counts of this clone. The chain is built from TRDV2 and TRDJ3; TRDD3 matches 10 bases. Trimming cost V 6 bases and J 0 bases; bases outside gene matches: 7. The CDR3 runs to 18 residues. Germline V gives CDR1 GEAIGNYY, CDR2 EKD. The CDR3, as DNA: TGTGCCTGTAGCCAACTGGGGGATGGCTCCTGGGACACCCGACAGATGTTTTTC. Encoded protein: CACSQLGDGSWDTRQMFF.

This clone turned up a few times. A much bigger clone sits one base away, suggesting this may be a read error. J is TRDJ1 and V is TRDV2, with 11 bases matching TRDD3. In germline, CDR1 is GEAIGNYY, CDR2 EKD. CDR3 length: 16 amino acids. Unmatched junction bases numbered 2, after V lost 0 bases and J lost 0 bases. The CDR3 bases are TGTGCCTGTGACACCATGGGGGATACGAACACCGATAAACTCATCTTT. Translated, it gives CACDTMGDTNTDKLIF.

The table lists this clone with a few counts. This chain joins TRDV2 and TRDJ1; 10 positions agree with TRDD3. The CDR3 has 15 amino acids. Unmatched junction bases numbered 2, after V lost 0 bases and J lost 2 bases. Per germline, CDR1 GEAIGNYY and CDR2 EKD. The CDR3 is CACDTMGDTTDKLIF. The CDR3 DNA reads TGTGCCTGTGACACCATGGGGGATACAACCGATAAACTCATCTTT.

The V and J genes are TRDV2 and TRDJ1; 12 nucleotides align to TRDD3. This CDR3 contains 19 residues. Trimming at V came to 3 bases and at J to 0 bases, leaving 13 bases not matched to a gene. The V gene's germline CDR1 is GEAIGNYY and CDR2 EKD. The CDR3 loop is CACDPLLLGDTQYTDKLIF. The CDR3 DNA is TGTGCCTGTGACCCCCTATTACTGGGGGATACCCAGTACACCGATAAACTCATCTTT.

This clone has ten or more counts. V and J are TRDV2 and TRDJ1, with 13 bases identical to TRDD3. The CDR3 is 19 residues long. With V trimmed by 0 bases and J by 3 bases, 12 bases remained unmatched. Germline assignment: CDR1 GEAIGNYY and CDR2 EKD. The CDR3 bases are TGTGCCTGTGACACCGTATCTACTGGGGGATACGCGCGTGCCGATAAACTCATCTTT. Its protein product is CACDTVSTGGYARADKLIF.

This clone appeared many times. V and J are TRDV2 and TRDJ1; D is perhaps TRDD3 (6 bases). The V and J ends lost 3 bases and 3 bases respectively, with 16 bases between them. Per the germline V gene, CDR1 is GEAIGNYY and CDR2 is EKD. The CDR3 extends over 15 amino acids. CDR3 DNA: TGTGCCTGTGACCAACTGGGAAAAATCCCCGATAAACTCATCTTT. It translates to CACDQLGKIPDKLIF.

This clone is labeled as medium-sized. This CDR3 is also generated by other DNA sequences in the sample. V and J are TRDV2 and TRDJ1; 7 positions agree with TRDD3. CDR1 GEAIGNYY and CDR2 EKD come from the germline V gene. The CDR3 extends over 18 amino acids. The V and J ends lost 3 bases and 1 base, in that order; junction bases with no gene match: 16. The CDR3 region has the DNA TGTGCCTGTGACGGGGTTGGGGATATCAGGGAAGTCACCGATAAACTCATCTTT. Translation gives CACDGVGDIREVTDKLIF.

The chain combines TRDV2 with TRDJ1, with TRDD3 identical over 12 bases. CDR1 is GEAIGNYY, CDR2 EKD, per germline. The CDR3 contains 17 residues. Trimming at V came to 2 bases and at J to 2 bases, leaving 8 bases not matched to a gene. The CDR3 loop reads CACDKLGDTAWTDKLIF. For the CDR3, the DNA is TGTGCCTGTGACAAGCTGGGGGATACGGCGTGGACCGATAAACTCATCTTT.